These 9 T cell receptor beta chains were all obtained from the same sample, sequenced in a study of CD8+ T cells in alopecia areata. Sample treatment: oral pan-JAK inhibitor, 5-10 mg twice daily. TCR sequencing used cDNA made by reverse transcription of extracted RNA. Here immunoSEQ multiplex PCR was the method, and the copy in TCRdb shows in-frame clones only, minus some. This table has more than 95,000 clones, more than 75% appearing once. The starting material was CD8+ T cells sorted from blood, obtained between weeks 30 and 35, from a patient treated with tofacitinib. The receptor set was obtained from a human donor with alopecia areata.

The chain links TRBV15 to TRBJ2-3; 10 nucleotides align to TRBD2. The germline V gene encodes CDR1 LNHNV and CDR2 YYDKDF (reference sequence). The junction had 10 bases not matched to a gene; V was cut back by 5 bases and J by 8 bases. The CDR3 spans 15 residues. CDR3 sequence reads: CATSPGLAVRVTQYF. CDR3 DNA: TGTGCCACCAGCCCAGGACTAGCGGTGCGGGTTACGCAGTATTTT.

The V and J genes are TRBV4-1 and TRBJ1-2; maybe TRBD1 (5 bases). The CDR3 loop spans 17 amino acids. Germline V gives CDR1 MGHRA, CDR2 YSYEKL. V gave up 1 base and J gave up 0 bases, with 15 bases separating them. Here the CDR3 reads CASSQGQGPNPNYGYTF. DNA of the CDR3: TGCGCCAGCAGCCAAGGGCAGGGACCTAACCCTAACTATGGCTACACCTTC.

The chain employs TRBV7-9 and TRBJ1-1; D call uncertain. Germline assignment: CDR1 SEHNR and CDR2 FQNEAQ (reference sequence). The V end lost 5 bases, the J end lost 2 bases, and 15 bases lay between the germline ends. This CDR3 comprises 15 residues. The CDR3 loop is CASSKNPQGNTEAFF. As DNA, the CDR3 is TGTGCCAGCAGCAAAAATCCGCAAGGAAACACTGAAGCTTTCTTT.

The chain recombines TRBV29-1 with TRBJ2-7; TRBD1 might be the D (5 bases). With 0 bases removed from V and 4 bases from J, the gap between germline ends came to 7 bases. The CDR3 is 12 amino acids. In germline, CDR1 is SQVTM, CDR2 ANQGSEA. The CDR3 nucleotides read TGCAGCGTTGAAGACCAGGGATACGAGCAGTACTTC. This codes for CSVEDQGYEQYF.

CDR3: CAYVTVAGANVLTF. CDR3 sequence (DNA): TGTGCCTACGTAACAGTCGCCGGGGCCAACGTCCTGACTTTC. The V call is TRBV30, the J call TRBJ2-6; D ambiguous. Germline V gene lookup returns CDR1 GTSNPN and CDR2 SVGIG (reference sequence). The ends were cut back, 7 bases at V and 4 bases at J, with 14 bases in the middle. The CDR3 is 14 amino acids.

The chain has TRBV7-9 and TRBJ1-5; the D is unclear. In germline, CDR1 is SEHNR, CDR2 FQNEAQ (reference sequence). This CDR3 region has 13 residues. Trimming pared 1 base from V and 7 bases from J, leaving 8 bases between. The CDR3 nucleotides read TGTGCCAGCAGCTTAGGGACGGCACAGCCCCAGCATTTT. Translation gives CASSLGTAQPQHF.

The V call is TRBV11-2, the J call TRBJ2-1, with unresolved D. Deletions cut 5 bases from V and 13 bases from J, with 6 bases between. The V gene's germline CDR1 is SGHAT and CDR2 FQNNGV. This CDR3 has 9 amino acids. The CDR3 loop reads CASSHYQFF. In DNA, the CDR3 is TGTGCCAGCAGCCATTACCAGTTCTTC.

The gene calls are TRBV6-1 and TRBJ1-1; 7 bases match TRBD1. The CDR3 length is 14 residues. Trimming cost V 6 bases and J 1 base; bases outside gene matches: 5. Germline CDR1 is MNHNS and CDR2 is SASEGT. CDR3: CASSRGDRNTEAFF. The CDR3 DNA follows: TGTGCCAGCAGCCGAGGGGACAGGAACACTGAAGCTTTCTTT.

J is TRBJ2-3 and V is TRBV25-1; D is unresolved. This CDR3 is 17 amino acids long. The V end lost 5 bases, the J end lost 5 bases, and 23 bases lay between the germline ends. Germline CDR1 MGHDK, CDR2 SYGVNS. The CDR3, as DNA: TGTGCCAGCAGTCGCCCATCCGGAAGGATTCATAGAGATACGCAGTATTTT. Its protein is CASSRPSGRIHRDTQYF.